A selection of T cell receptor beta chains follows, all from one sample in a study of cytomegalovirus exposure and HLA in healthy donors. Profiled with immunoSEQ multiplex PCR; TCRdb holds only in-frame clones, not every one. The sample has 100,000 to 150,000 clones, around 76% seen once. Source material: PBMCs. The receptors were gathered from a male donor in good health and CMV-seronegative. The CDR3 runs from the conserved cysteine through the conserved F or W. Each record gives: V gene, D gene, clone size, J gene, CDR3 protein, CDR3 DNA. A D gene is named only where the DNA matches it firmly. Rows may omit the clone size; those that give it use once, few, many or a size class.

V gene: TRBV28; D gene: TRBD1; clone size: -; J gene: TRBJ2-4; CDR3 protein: CASSFVGGGGIGVAKNIQYF; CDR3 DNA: TGTGCCAGCAGTTTTGTAGGGGGCGGAGGTATAGGAGTTGCCAAAAACATTCAGTACTTC
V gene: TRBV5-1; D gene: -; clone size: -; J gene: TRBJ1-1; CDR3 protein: CASSLGANTEAFF; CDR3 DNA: TGCGCCAGCAGCTTGGGGGCTAACACTGAAGCTTTCTTT
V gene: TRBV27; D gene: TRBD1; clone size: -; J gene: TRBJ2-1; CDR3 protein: CASSPSRGGVQFF; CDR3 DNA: TGTGCCAGCAGCCCGTCCCGAGGGGGCGTGCAGTTCTTC
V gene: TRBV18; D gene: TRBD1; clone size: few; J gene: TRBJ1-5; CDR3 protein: CASSLGQGVQPQHF; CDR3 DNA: TGTGCCAGCTCACTTGGACAGGGGGTTCAGCCCCAGCATTTT
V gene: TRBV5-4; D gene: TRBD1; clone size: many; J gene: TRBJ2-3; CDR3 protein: CASSLVGTDHTDTQYF; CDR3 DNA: TGTGCCAGCAGCTTGGTCGGGACAGATCACACAGATACGCAGTATTTT
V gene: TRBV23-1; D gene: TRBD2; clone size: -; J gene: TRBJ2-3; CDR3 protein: CASSQGRGRLAGFEGTDTQYF; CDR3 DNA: TGCGCCAGCAGTCAGGGTCGCGGAAGACTAGCGGGATTTGAGGGCACAGATACGCAGTATTTT
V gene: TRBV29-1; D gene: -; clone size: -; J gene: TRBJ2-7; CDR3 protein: CSVLGEPGAAYEQYF; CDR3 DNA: TGCAGCGTCCTTGGTGAGCCAGGGGCGGCTTACGAGCAGTACTTC
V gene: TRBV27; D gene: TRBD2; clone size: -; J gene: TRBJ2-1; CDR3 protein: CASSSRTSGTAYNEQFF; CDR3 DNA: TGTGCCAGCAGTTCCCGGACTAGCGGGACTGCCTACAATGAGCAGTTCTTC
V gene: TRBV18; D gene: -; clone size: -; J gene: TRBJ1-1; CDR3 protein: CASSQYRDGTEAFF; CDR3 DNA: TGTGCCAGCTCGCAATACAGGGACGGCACTGAAGCTTTCTTT
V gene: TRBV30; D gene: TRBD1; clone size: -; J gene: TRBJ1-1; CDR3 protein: CAWSVWRGQGQGDTEAFF; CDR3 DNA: TGTGCCTGGAGTGTCTGGAGAGGACAGGGGCAAGGGGACACTGAAGCTTTCTTT
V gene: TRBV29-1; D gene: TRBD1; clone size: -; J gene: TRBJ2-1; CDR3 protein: CSVDPGQGYNEQFF; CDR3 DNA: TGCAGCGTTGATCCGGGACAGGGGTACAATGAGCAGTTCTTC
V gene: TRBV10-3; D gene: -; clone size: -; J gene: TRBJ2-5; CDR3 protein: CAISEGLGQSQETQYF; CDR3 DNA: TGTGCCATCAGTGAGGGGTTAGGACAGTCACAAGAGACCCAGTACTTC
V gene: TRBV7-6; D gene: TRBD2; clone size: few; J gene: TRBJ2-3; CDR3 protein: CASSFGGSRSTDTQYF; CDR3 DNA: TGTGCCAGCAGCTTCGGCGGGAGTAGGTCCACAGATACGCAGTATTTT
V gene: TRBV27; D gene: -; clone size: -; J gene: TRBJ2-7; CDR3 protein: CASSPGRTGYEQYF; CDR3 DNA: TGTGCCAGCAGTCCAGGGAGGACGGGCTACGAGCAGTACTTC
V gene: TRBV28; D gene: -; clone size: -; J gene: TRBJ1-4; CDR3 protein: CASSSSGQHEKLFF; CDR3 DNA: TGTGCCAGCAGCTCCTCCGGACAGCATGAAAAACTGTTTTTT
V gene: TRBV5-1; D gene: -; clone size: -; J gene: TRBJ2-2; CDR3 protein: CASSFSGEVTGELFF; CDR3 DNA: TGCGCCAGCAGCTTTTCAGGGGAAGTCACCGGGGAGCTGTTTTTT
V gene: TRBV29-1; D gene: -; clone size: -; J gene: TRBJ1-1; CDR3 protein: CSGCCPQGNTEAFF; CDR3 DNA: TGCAGCGGATGTTGCCCACAGGGGAACACTGAAGCTTTCTTT
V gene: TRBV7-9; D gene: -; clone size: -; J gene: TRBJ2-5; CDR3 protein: CASSSFRGWETQYF; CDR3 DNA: TGTGCCAGCAGCTCATTTCGGGGGTGGGAGACCCAGTACTTC
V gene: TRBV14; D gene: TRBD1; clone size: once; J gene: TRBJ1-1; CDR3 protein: CASSPIGRGGSTEAFF; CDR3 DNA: TGTGCCAGCAGCCCCATCGGTAGAGGGGGCTCGACTGAAGCTTTCTTT
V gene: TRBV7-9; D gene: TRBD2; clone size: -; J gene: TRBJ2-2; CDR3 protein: CASSLGPLSGRAGELFF; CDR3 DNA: TGTGCCAGCAGCTTAGGTCCCCTTAGCGGGAGGGCCGGGGAGCTGTTTTTT
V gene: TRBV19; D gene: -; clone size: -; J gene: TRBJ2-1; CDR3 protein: CASSTRTGQGGNNEQFF; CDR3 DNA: TGTGCCAGTAGTACTCGGACAGGCCAGGGGGGTAACAATGAGCAGTTCTTC
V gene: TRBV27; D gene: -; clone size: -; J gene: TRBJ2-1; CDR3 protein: CASRPPGHTTDNEQFF; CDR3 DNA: TGTGCCAGCAGACCTCCGGGACACACCACCGACAATGAGCAGTTCTTC
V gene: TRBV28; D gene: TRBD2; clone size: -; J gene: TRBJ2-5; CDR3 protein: CASSPPGLATAAQYF; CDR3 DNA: TGTGCCAGCAGTCCACCGGGACTAGCCACCGCGGCCCAGTACTTC
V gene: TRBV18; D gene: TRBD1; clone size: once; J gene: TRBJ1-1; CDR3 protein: CASSPGQGISEAFF; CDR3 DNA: TGTGCCAGCTCACCGGGACAGGGAATCTCTGAAGCTTTCTTT
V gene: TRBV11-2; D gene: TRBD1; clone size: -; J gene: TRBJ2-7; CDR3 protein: CASSRLQGAGYEQYF; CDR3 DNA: TGTGCCAGCAGCCGTTTACAGGGGGCGGGCTACGAGCAGTACTTC
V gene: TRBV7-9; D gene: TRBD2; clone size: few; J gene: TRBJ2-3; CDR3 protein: CSSSPQTGLAGNTQYF; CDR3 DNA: TGTTCCAGCAGCCCTCAGACGGGACTAGCGGGGAATACGCAGTATTTT
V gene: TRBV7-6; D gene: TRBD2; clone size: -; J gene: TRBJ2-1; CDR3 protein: CASSPGLAGRDEQFF; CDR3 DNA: TGTGCCAGCAGCCCGGGACTAGCGGGAAGGGATGAGCAGTTCTTC
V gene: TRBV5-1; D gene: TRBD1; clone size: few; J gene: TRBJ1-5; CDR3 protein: CASSLARGQPQHF; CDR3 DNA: TGCGCCAGCAGCTTGGCCAGGGGGCAGCCCCAGCATTTT
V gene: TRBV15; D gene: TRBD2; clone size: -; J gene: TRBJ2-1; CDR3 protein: CATSRDYQGGGALGQFF; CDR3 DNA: TGTGCCACCAGCAGAGATTATCAGGGCGGGGGGGCCCTGGGGCAGTTCTTC
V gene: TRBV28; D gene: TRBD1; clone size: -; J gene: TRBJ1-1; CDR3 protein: CASSWTGNTEAFF; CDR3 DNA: TGTGCCAGCAGTTGGACAGGAAACACTGAAGCTTTCTTT
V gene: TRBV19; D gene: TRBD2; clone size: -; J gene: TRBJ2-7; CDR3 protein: CASSPGLAGEYEQYF; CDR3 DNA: TGTGCCAGTAGTCCGGGACTAGCGGGGGAGTACGAGCAGTACTTC
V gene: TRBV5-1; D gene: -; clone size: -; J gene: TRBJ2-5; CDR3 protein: CASSLEETQYF; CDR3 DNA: TGCGCCAGCAGCTTAGAGGAGACCCAGTACTTC
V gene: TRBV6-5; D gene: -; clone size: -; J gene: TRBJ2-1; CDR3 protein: CASSYSGLNNEQFF; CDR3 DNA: TGTGCCAGCAGTTACTCAGGACTCAACAATGAGCAGTTCTTC
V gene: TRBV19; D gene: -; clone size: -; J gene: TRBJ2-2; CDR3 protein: CASSGGAYTGELFF; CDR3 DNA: TGTGCCAGTAGTGGGGGCGCATACACCGGGGAGCTGTTTTTT
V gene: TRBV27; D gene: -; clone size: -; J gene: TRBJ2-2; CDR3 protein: CASSRSTLPTGELFF; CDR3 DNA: TGTGCCAGCAGTCGATCTACCCTCCCGACCGGGGAGCTGTTTTTT
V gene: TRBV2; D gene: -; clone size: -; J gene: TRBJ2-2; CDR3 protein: CASSKQGSNTGELFF; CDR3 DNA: TGTGCCAGCAGTAAACAGGGTTCGAACACCGGGGAGCTGTTTTTT